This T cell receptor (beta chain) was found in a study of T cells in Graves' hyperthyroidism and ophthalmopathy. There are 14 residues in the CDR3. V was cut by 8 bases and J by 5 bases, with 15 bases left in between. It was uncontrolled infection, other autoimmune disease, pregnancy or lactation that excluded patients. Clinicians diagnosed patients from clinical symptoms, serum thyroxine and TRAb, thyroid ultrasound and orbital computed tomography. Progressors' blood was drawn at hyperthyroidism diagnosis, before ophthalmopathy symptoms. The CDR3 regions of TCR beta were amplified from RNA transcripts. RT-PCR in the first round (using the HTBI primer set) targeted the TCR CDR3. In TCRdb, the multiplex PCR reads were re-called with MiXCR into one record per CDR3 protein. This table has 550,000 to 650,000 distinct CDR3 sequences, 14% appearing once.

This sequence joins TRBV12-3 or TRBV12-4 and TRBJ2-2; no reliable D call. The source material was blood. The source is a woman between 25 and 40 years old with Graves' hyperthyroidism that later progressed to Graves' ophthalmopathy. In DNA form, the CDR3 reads TGTGCCAGCCTCTCGCCGAGAGCAACCGGGGAGCTGTTTTTT. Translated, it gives CASLSPRATGELFF.